One and the same sample provided the 22 T cell receptor beta chains below, sequenced in a study of blood T cell repertoires in COVID-19. The method was immunoSEQ multiplex PCR; TCRdb's version includes in-frame clones alone and lacks a portion of them. The sample yields under 200,000 clones, about 91% seen once. The sample was PBMCs or T cells enriched from blood (not recorded which). The receptors originated from a woman aged 18-29 years who had recovered from COVID-19.

This sequence joins TRBV5-1 and TRBJ2-2; 8 bases fit TRBD1. Looked up from germline, CDR1 is SGHRS and CDR2 is YFSETQ. The CDR3 extends over 16 amino acids. Trimming took 0 bases from V and 1 from J; bases not matched to a gene: 2. Here the CDR3 DNA reads TGCGCCAGCAGCTTGGGGACAGGGAGGAACACCGGGGAGCTGTTTTTT. Protein: CASSLGTGRNTGELFF.

The chain is built from TRBV7-8 and TRBJ2-1; no definite D call. Germline V lookup: CDR1 SGHVS, CDR2 FQNEAQ. Trimming left V 2 bases short and J 0 bases short, with 11 bases between. CDR3 length equals 16 residues. The CDR3 sequence: CASSLITPSSYNEQFF. CDR3 sequence (DNA): TGTGCCAGCAGCTTAATCACCCCGAGCTCCTACAATGAGCAGTTCTTC.

Written as DNA, the CDR3 is TGTGCCAGCAGCCTGACTAGGGGACAAGAGACCCAGTACTTC. Encoded protein: CASSLTRGQETQYF. V and J are TRBV2 and TRBJ2-5; TRBD2 is a possible D gene (6 bases). Trimming removed 6 bases at V and 2 bases at J, with 13 bases between. CDR1 SNHLY and CDR2 FYNNEI come from the germline V gene. The CDR3 is made up of 14 amino acids.

V and J are TRBV28 and TRBJ1-4, with a weak D call TRBD1 (6 bases). The CDR3 has 16 amino acids. Trimming left V 2 bases short and J 10 bases short, with 20 bases between. Germline values: CDR1 MDHEN, CDR2 SYDVKM. CDR3 region: CASSLPPPARGGKLFF. CDR3 nucleotides: TGTGCCAGCAGTTTACCCCCCCCCGCCAGGGGTGGAAAACTGTTTTTT.

V is TRBV6-5 and J is TRBJ1-2, with 8 bases fitting TRBD1. Germline CDR1 and CDR2: MNHEY and SVGAGI. The length of the CDR3 is 12 residues. V lost 10 bases, J lost 4 bases, and 5 bases stayed unmatched. CDR3 DNA sequence: TGTGCCACAGACAGGGGCCTCTATGGCTACACCTTC. This encodes CATDRGLYGYTF.

The chain links TRBV25-1 to TRBJ2-1; 8 nucleotides align to TRBD1. CDR3 size: 15 residues. In germline, CDR1 is MGHDK, CDR2 SYGVNS. V lost 5 bases, J lost 4 bases, and 7 bases stayed unmatched. This CDR3 is CASSHTGGMYNEQFF. CDR3 nucleotide sequence: TGTGCCAGCAGTCATACAGGGGGAATGTACAATGAGCAGTTCTTC.

The chain's CDR3 is CASSPRTGENIQYF. CDR3 DNA: TGTGCCAGCAGCCCCCGGACAGGGGAGAACATTCAGTACTTC. V is TRBV3-1 (or the pseudogene TRBV3-2) and J is TRBJ2-4, with 9 bases identical to TRBD1. This CDR3 spans 14 amino acids. The V gene end was trimmed by 4 bases and the J gene end by 7 bases; junction bases not matched to a gene: 5. Germline values: CDR1 LGHDT, CDR2 YNNKEL (reference sequence).

The CDR3 DNA sequence: TGTGCCAGTAGTATCTATCTCCTACCCCTAGCCAAAAACATTCAGTACTTC. Translation gives CASSIYLLPLAKNIQYF. The rearrangement joins TRBV19 to TRBJ2-4; D is unresolved. V was pared by 3 bases and J by 0 bases, with 15 bases between. In germline, CDR1 is LNHDA, CDR2 SQIVND (reference sequence). The CDR3 spans 17 residues.

The chain employs TRBV6-5 and TRBJ2-2; 8 nucleotides agree with TRBD2. This CDR3 has 16 residues. V shed 2 bases, J shed 5 bases, and the junction held 7 bases outside the gene matches. Germline assignment: CDR1 MNHEY and CDR2 SVGAGI. The CDR3 sequence is CASSYLSGRDTGELFF. For the CDR3, the DNA is TGTGCCAGCAGTTACCTAAGCGGGAGAGATACCGGGGAGCTGTTTTTT.

V and J are TRBV7-9 and TRBJ2-2; 8 nucleotides align to TRBD1. There are 17 residues in the CDR3. Germline V CDR1 and CDR2: SEHNR, FQNEAQ (reference sequence). Trimming removed 5 bases from V and 3 bases from J; junction bases left unmatched: 11. The CDR3 sequence: CASSPPRDRSDTGELFF. DNA for the CDR3: TGTGCCAGCAGCCCCCCCCGGGACAGGTCCGACACCGGGGAGCTGTTTTTT.

The sample holds a few counts of this clone. The chain uses TRBV2 and TRBJ2-7; TRBD2 aligns across 10 bases. Germline V CDR1 and CDR2: SNHLY, FYNNEI. The trim removed 6 bases at V and 3 bases at J, leaving 8 bases unmatched. This CDR3 region has 15 residues. The CDR3: CASSVLAGDDYEQYF. The CDR3, as DNA: TGTGCCAGCAGCGTTCTAGCGGGAGATGACTACGAGCAGTACTTC.

This clone was recorded only once. The V call is TRBV7-9, the J call TRBJ2-2; 7 positions match TRBD1. V shed 2 bases, J shed 0 bases, and the junction held 3 bases outside the gene matches. The CDR3 sequence is 16 residues long. Germline CDR1 SEHNR, CDR2 FQNEAQ (reference sequence). The CDR3 nucleotides are TGTGCCAGCAGCTTATCCACAGGGGCGAACACCGGGGAGCTGTTTTTT. Protein product: CASSLSTGANTGELFF.

CDR3 amino acids: CASSFGLGDEQFF. The CDR3 region has the DNA TGTGCCAGCAGCTTCGGACTAGGAGACGAGCAGTTCTTC. The J gene is TRBJ2-1, the V gene TRBV11-2; 7 nucleotides match TRBD2. Unmatched junction bases numbered 6, after V lost 3 bases and J lost 10 bases. This CDR3 is built from 13 residues. Germline V gene sequence: CDR1 SGHAT, CDR2 FQNNGV.

The chain links TRBV3-1 (or the pseudogene TRBV3-2) to TRBJ2-3; 12 bases are shared with TRBD2. Per the germline V gene, CDR1 is LGHDT and CDR2 is YNNKEL (reference sequence). V was clipped by 4 bases and J by 6 bases; unmatched bases: 5. This CDR3 is 15 amino acids long. CDR3 sequence: CASSLLAGGPDTQYF. In DNA form, the CDR3 reads TGTGCCAGCAGCCTACTAGCGGGAGGCCCCGATACGCAGTATTTT.

In its sample, this clone was seen once. The rearrangement links TRBV7-9 to TRBJ1-4; 9 nucleotides align to TRBD1. The CDR3 has 14 amino acids. The germline V gene has CDR1 SEHNR and CDR2 FQNEAQ (reference sequence). The J segment lost 8 bases and the V segment lost 8 bases, leaving 9 bases of the junction unmatched. The CDR3: CASGSTGGDEKLFF. The CDR3 DNA sequence: TGTGCCAGCGGCTCTACAGGGGGCGACGAAAAACTGTTTTTT.

The sample holds a few counts of this clone. The V gene is TRBV6-5, the J gene TRBJ1-6, with D possibly being TRBD1 (6 bases). V lost 4 bases to trimming and J lost 5 bases, with 15 bases between them. Germline-derived CDR1 and CDR2 are MNHEY and SVGAGI. CDR3 size: 16 residues. The CDR3 sequence: CASSFLVGANNSPLHF. CDR3 DNA: TGTGCCAGCAGTTTTCTTGTGGGGGCTAATAATTCACCCCTCCACTTT.

The count of this clone is one. The J gene is TRBJ2-2, the V gene TRBV12-3 or TRBV12-4; D unclear. Trimming left V 6 bases short and J 1 base short, with 3 bases between. The CDR3 loop spans 12 amino acids. The DNA for the CDR3 is TGTGCCAGCAGCTTGAACACCGGGGAGCTGTTTTTT. The encoded protein is CASSLNTGELFF.

The V call is TRBV5-1, the J call TRBJ1-2, with D perhaps matching TRBD1 (5 bases). This CDR3 has 15 amino acids. Trimming shortened V by 0 bases and J by 0 bases, and 9 bases separated the two germline ends. In germline, CDR1 is SGHRS, CDR2 YFSETQ. The CDR3 DNA follows: TGCGCCAGCAGCTTGGACAGGTCAGCTAACTATGGCTACACCTTC. This translates into CASSLDRSANYGYTF.

The V gene is TRBV13, the J gene TRBJ2-7; D remains unclear. Germline V gene data show CDR1 as PRHDT and CDR2 as FYEKMQ (reference sequence). This CDR3 has 13 residues. The V gene lost 2 bases and the J gene lost 6 bases, with 11 bases spanning the gap. The CDR3, as DNA: TGTGCCAGCAGCTTAAGTGAGGTGGGCGAGCAGTACTTC. This gives the protein CASSLSEVGEQYF.

This chain uses TRBV19 with TRBJ2-1; 10 bases fit TRBD2. The V segment lost 2 bases and the J segment 5 bases; nucleotides outside the gene matches: 3. The V gene's germline CDR1 is LNHDA and CDR2 SQIVND (reference sequence). The CDR3 sequence is 15 residues long. The CDR3 DNA sequence: TGTGCCAGTAGTATACTACTAGCGGGGAACAATGAGCAGTTCTTC. Translating gives CASSILLAGNNEQFF. The full variable domain, completed using reference TRBV19 and TRBJ2-1, is DGGITQSPKYLFRKEGQNVTLSCEQNLNHDAMYWYRQDPGQGLRLIYYSQIVNDFQKGDIAEGYSVSREKKESFPLTVTSAQKNPTAFYLCASSILLAGNNEQFFGPGTRLTVL.

This chain connects TRBV4-2 to TRBJ2-2; a weak D match, TRBD1 (6 bases). Per germline, CDR1 LGHNA and CDR2 YNFKEQ. This CDR3 region has 19 residues. Trimming removed 2 bases from V and 6 bases from J, with 25 bases in between. The CDR3, as DNA: TGTGCCAGCAGCCAACTGACAGGTTTTGTTGGTGGTGGAGCCGGGGAGCTGTTTTTT. Encoded protein: CASSQLTGFVGGGAGELFF.

In its sample, this clone was seen a few times. The rearrangement uses TRBV9 and TRBJ2-2; D might be TRBD2 (5 bases). Trimming removed 0 bases from V and 3 bases from J, with 9 bases in between. This CDR3 has 15 residues. Per the germline V gene, CDR1 is SGDLS and CDR2 is YYNGEE. CDR3 amino acids: CASSVAEGYTGELFF. CDR3 DNA sequence: TGTGCCAGCAGCGTAGCTGAGGGTTACACCGGGGAGCTGTTTTTT.